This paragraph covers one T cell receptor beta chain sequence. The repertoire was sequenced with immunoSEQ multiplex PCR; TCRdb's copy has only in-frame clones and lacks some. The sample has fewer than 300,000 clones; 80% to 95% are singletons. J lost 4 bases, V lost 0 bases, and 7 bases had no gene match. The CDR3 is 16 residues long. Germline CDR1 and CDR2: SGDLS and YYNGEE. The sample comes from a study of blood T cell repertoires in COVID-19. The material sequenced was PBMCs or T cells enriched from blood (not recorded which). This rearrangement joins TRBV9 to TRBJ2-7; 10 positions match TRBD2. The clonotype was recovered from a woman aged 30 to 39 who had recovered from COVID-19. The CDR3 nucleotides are TGTGCCAGCAGCGTAGCTCAGCGGGAGGGCCTGTACGAGCAGTACTTC. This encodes CASSVAQREGLYEQYF.